These 26 T cell receptor beta chains were all obtained from the same sample, sequenced in a study of shared clonotypes between healthy human individuals. Sequenced by immunoSEQ multiplex PCR; TCRdb stores in-frame clones only, minus some. The profile shows about 2.4 million clones, 93% of them singletons. Sequencing was carried out using naive CD4+ T cells from PBMCs. Specified subset: CD45RA+ positively selected. The source of these receptors is a man aged 18 to 30 in good health. Some clones in this sample may be carry-over from other donors' samples.

This chain joins TRBV5-1 and TRBJ2-5; 12 bases map to TRBD2. Germline V gene lookup returns CDR1 SGHRS and CDR2 YFSETQ. The CDR3 contains 17 residues. Unmatched junction bases numbered 11, after V lost 4 bases and J lost 4 bases. CDR3 sequence: CASSRTLLGLAGETQYF. For the CDR3, the DNA is TGCGCCAGCAGCCGTACGCTCTTGGGACTAGCGGGAGAGACCCAGTACTTC.

This clone was observed once. The chain has TRBV6-6 and TRBJ2-3; 9 positions agree with TRBD1. V was pared by 6 bases and J by 4 bases, with 8 bases of the junction left unmatched. The germline CDR1 and CDR2 sequences are MNHNY and SVGAGI (reference sequence). This CDR3 spans 15 amino acids. CDR3 region: CASRRGTGSPDTQYF. The CDR3 nucleotides are TGTGCCAGCAGGCGAGGGACAGGGAGCCCAGATACGCAGTATTTT.

The J gene is TRBJ2-7, the V gene TRBV5-6; maybe TRBD1 (5 bases). The germline V gene has CDR1 SGHDT and CDR2 YYEEEE. The CDR3 is made up of 18 amino acids. Deletions cut 2 bases from V and 7 bases from J, with 28 bases between. The CDR3 DNA is TGTGCCAGCAGCTTAGCTTTACCTCCCGGGCCTGGGCAGGGTGAGCAGTACTTC. Its protein product is CASSLALPPGPGQGEQYF.

The rearrangement uses TRBV11-2 and TRBJ2-7, with 9 bases lining up with TRBD2. This CDR3 has 15 residues. J lost 2 bases, V lost 4 bases, and 6 bases had no gene match. Germline V CDR1 and CDR2: SGHAT, FQNNGV. CDR3: CASSSVSGRPYEQYF. In nucleotides, the CDR3 is TGTGCCAGCAGCTCCGTAAGCGGGAGGCCCTACGAGCAGTACTTC.

The genes are TRBV7-3 and TRBJ2-2; tentatively, D is TRBD1 (6 bases). Between the trimmed V and J ends, which lost 2 bases and 5 bases, there was a span of 12 bases. CDR3 length equals 15 residues. Germline V gives CDR1 SGHTA, CDR2 FQGTGA. CDR3 protein: CASSLVGHNTGELFF. The DNA for the CDR3 is TGTGCCAGCAGCTTAGTGGGACATAATACCGGGGAGCTGTTTTTT.

The rearrangement joins TRBV5-1 to TRBJ1-1, with D tentatively TRBD1 (6 bases). The CDR3 is 15 amino acids. Germline values: CDR1 SGHRS, CDR2 YFSETQ. V was pared by 2 bases and J by 0 bases, with 11 bases between. The CDR3 protein is CASSLVRGVNTEAFF. CDR3 DNA: TGCGCCAGCAGCTTAGTGAGGGGGGTGAACACTGAAGCTTTCTTT.

The rearrangement uses TRBV6-1 and TRBJ1-4; D is possibly TRBD1 (5 bases). The ends were cut back, 4 bases at V and 3 bases at J, with 12 bases in the middle. From germline, CDR1 is MNHNS and CDR2 SASEGT. The CDR3 is made up of 15 amino acids. The CDR3 loop reads CASSGGDSPNEKLFF. The CDR3 nucleotides read TGTGCCAGCAGTGGGGGGGACTCTCCTAATGAAAAACTGTTTTTT.

V and J are TRBV10-2 and TRBJ2-4, with D hard to call. The CDR3 covers 16 residues. V lost 7 bases, J lost 1 base, and 17 bases lay in between. The germline V gene has CDR1 WSHSY and CDR2 SAAADI. CDR3: CASIPLGNGAKNIQYF. The CDR3 region has the DNA TGCGCCAGCATCCCCCTAGGGAATGGGGCCAAAAACATTCAGTACTTC.

The chain combines TRBV2 with TRBJ2-5, with 7 positions matching TRBD2. CDR3 size: 13 residues. CDR1 is SNHLY and CDR2 is FYNNEI in the germline V gene. V dropped 7 bases and J dropped 4; count of bases not matched to a gene: 6. CDR3 bases: TGTGCCAGCATGGGCGGCGGGAGAGAGACCCAGTACTTC. Its translation is CASMGGGRETQYF.

This chain connects TRBV2 to TRBJ2-2; 7 bases line up with TRBD1. The CDR3 totals 14 residues. Unmatched junction bases numbered 8, after V lost 6 bases and J lost 7 bases. Germline CDR1 is SNHLY and CDR2 is FYNNEI. The DNA of the CDR3 is TGTGCCAGCAGCTATCTAGGGGGCAGCGGGGAGCTGTTTTTT. Its translation is CASSYLGGSGELFF. Filled out from reference TRBV2 and TRBJ2-2, the complete variable domain reads EPEVTQTPSHQVTQMGQEVILRCVPISNHLYFYWYRQILGQKVEFLVSFYNNEISEKSEIFDDQFSVERPDGSNFTLKIRSTKLEDSAMYFCASSYLGGSGELFFGEGSRLTVL.

The chain couples TRBV7-2 to TRBJ1-1; D uncertain. CDR1 and CDR2 (germline): SGHTA, FQGNSA. V was shortened by 5 bases and J by 6 bases, with 16 bases between the two germline ends. The length of the CDR3 is 14 residues. CDR3 nucleotides: TGTGCCAGCAGCCCGCGTTGGAGGGCCCCTGAAGCTTTCTTT. It codes for CASSPRWRAPEAFF.

On this clone: Other DNA sequences within the sample encode an identical CDR3. CDR3 sequence reads: CASSRQGPYEQYF. As DNA, the CDR3 is TGTGCCAGCAGCCGACAGGGGCCATACGAGCAGTACTTC. The chain links TRBV5-4 to TRBJ2-7; TRBD1 matches at 8 bases. Losses at the gene ends were 4 bases for V and 4 bases for J; bases not matched to a gene: 4. The CDR3 is 13 residues long. The germline V gene encodes CDR1 SGHNT and CDR2 YYREEE (reference sequence).

The chain is built from TRBV30 and TRBJ2-3; no clear D. The CDR3 has 14 amino acids. V was trimmed by 4 bases and J by 4 bases, leaving 15 bases between them. In germline, CDR1 is GTSNPN, CDR2 SVGIG (reference sequence). The CDR3 DNA reads as TGTGCCTGGACGTCCCAGGAAGGCGCAGATACGCAGTATTTT. This sequence encodes CAWTSQEGADTQYF.

The chain links TRBV18 to TRBJ1-2; 8 bases agree with TRBD1. V lost 6 bases to trimming and J lost 4 bases; unmatched junction nucleotides: 13. Germline V gene lookup returns CDR1 KGHSH and CDR2 LQKENI. The length of the CDR3 is 16 residues. This CDR3 is CASSQTPTGDGYGYTF. The CDR3 DNA is TGTGCCAGCTCGCAGACACCGACAGGGGACGGCTATGGCTACACCTTC.

The genes are TRBV19 and TRBJ2-3, with a weak D call TRBD1 (5 bases). Trimming pared 5 bases from V and 0 bases from J, leaving 15 bases between. The CDR3 is made up of 16 amino acids. Germline-derived CDR1 and CDR2 are LNHDA and SQIVND (reference sequence). The CDR3 bases are TGTGCCAGTAGTGCCAACAGGTACCCTAGCACAGATACGCAGTATTTT. Its translation is CASSANRYPSTDTQYF.

This chain joins TRBV30 and TRBJ2-1, with D perhaps TRBD1 (5 bases). CDR1 GTSNPN and CDR2 SVGIG come from the germline V gene (reference sequence). V was trimmed by 0 bases and J by 0 bases, leaving 9 bases between them. The CDR3 totals 15 residues. Here the CDR3 DNA reads TGTGCCTGGAGTGTAGGGGTCAGCTCCTACAATGAGCAGTTCTTC. Translating it yields CAWSVGVSSYNEQFF.

The V and J genes are TRBV28 and TRBJ1-2; D is possibly TRBD1 (5 bases). Looked up from germline, CDR1 is MDHEN and CDR2 is SYDVKM. V lost 6 bases and J lost 6, with 14 bases in between. This CDR3 comprises 13 residues. The CDR3 loop is CASRVREGDGYTF. As DNA, the CDR3 is TGTGCCAGCAGGGTCCGGGAAGGGGATGGCTACACCTTC.

With regard to this clone: Other DNA sequences of this sample code for an identical CDR3. The rearrangement uses TRBV6-5 and TRBJ2-6, with D unclear. The germline V and J ends were trimmed by 0 bases and 3 bases, with 6 bases remaining between them. In germline, CDR1 is MNHEY, CDR2 SVGAGI. CDR3 length equals 15 residues. This CDR3 reads CASSYSGSGANVLTF. CDR3 coding DNA: TGTGCCAGCAGTTACTCCGGTAGTGGGGCCAACGTCCTGACTTTC.

V usage is TRBV28 and J usage is TRBJ2-7; unclear D gene. The CDR3 is 15 residues long. Germline CDR1 MDHEN, CDR2 SYDVKM. Trimming shortened V by 1 base and J by 0 bases, and 10 bases separated the two germline ends. CDR3 loop: CASSLFSGLSYEQYF. The CDR3 DNA sequence: TGTGCCAGCAGTTTATTCTCTGGCCTCTCCTACGAGCAGTACTTC. The entire variable domain, with the rest obtained from reference TRBV28 and TRBJ2-7, is as follows: DVKVTQSSRYLVKRTGEKVFLECVQDMDHENMFWYRQDPGLGLRLIYFSYDVKMKEKGDIPEGYSVSREKKERFSLILESASTNQTSMYLCASSLFSGLSYEQYFGPGTRLTVT.

The V call is TRBV5-4, the J call TRBJ2-1; D is possibly TRBD2 (5 bases). The V gene lost 4 bases and the J gene lost 3 bases, with 14 bases spanning the gap. The CDR3 consists of 15 residues. Germline V lookup: CDR1 SGHNT, CDR2 YYREEE (reference sequence). In DNA form, the CDR3 reads TGTGCCAGCAGCAATGTAGGACTTGTCTACAATGAGCAGTTCTTC. Amino acid sequence: CASSNVGLVYNEQFF.

This clone was counted once. J is TRBJ1-2 and V is TRBV6-1; D is perhaps TRBD1 (6 bases). The CDR3 has 14 amino acids. The V gene's germline CDR1 is MNHNS and CDR2 SASEGT. Trimming cost V 0 bases and J 5 bases, with 10 bases left between them. In nucleotides, the CDR3 is TGTGCCAGCAGTGAAGCAGGGGGGAGGTATGGCTACACCTTC. It encodes CASSEAGGRYGYTF.

This clone was recorded only once. J is TRBJ2-1 and V is TRBV5-4; TRBD2 aligns across 9 bases. Germline-derived CDR1 and CDR2 are SGHNT and YYREEE (reference sequence). The CDR3 sequence is 14 residues long. With V trimmed by 5 bases and J by 8 bases, 8 bases remained unmatched. This CDR3 is CASRAGGRVDEQFF. The CDR3, as DNA: TGTGCCAGCAGGGCGGGCGGGAGGGTAGATGAGCAGTTCTTC. The complete variable domain, with remaining parts taken from reference TRBV5-4 and TRBJ2-1, reads ETGVTQSPTHLIKTRGQQVTLRCSSQSGHNTVSWYQQALGQGPQFIFQYYREEENGRGNFPPRFSGLQFPNYSSELNVNALELDDSALYLCASRAGGRVDEQFFGPGTRLTVL.

The V and J genes are TRBV28 and TRBJ1-1; no clear D gene. The CDR3 totals 13 residues. CDR1 and CDR2 (germline): MDHEN, SYDVKM. Trimming stripped 4 bases from V and 0 bases from J, with 6 bases between. The CDR3 nucleotides are TGTGCCAGCAGTTGGTACATGAACACTGAAGCTTTCTTT. This translates into CASSWYMNTEAFF.

The chain links TRBV10-3 to TRBJ1-1; the match to TRBD1 covers 9 bases. Per the germline V gene, CDR1 is ENHRY and CDR2 is SYGVKD. The CDR3 totals 16 residues. J lost 4 bases, V lost 4 bases, and 10 bases had no gene match. CDR3 sequence: CAISGGTGRRFTEAFF. The CDR3, as DNA: TGTGCCATCAGTGGAGGGACAGGGAGAAGGTTCACTGAAGCTTTCTTT.

The chain carries TRBV6-1 and TRBJ2-3; unclear D gene. The CDR3 has 16 residues. The V end was cut by 3 bases, the J end by 2 bases, with 15 bases between. Germline V CDR1 and CDR2: MNHNS, SASEGT. CDR3 sequence (DNA): TGTGCCAGCAGTGAGATCCGCCAAAGCGCCACAGATACGCAGTATTTT. It specifies CASSEIRQSATDTQYF.

The chain joins TRBV5-1 to TRBJ2-7, with 9 bases matching TRBD1. The germline V gene encodes CDR1 SGHRS and CDR2 YFSETQ. Trimming took 4 bases from V and 1 from J; bases not matched to a gene: 6. The CDR3 spans 15 residues. This CDR3 reads CASSPDGTGSYEQYF. CDR3 bases: TGCGCCAGCAGCCCAGACGGGACAGGGTCCTACGAGCAGTACTTC.